One and the same sample provided the 28 T cell receptor beta chains below, sequenced in a study of glioma-infiltrating T cells. Amplification of TCR alpha and beta CDR3 regions from RNA used iRepertoire nested multiplex PCR. TCRdb re-called the multiplex PCR reads with MiXCR, one entry per CDR3 protein. This sample has fewer than 500,000 distinct CDR3 sequences, with 41% found just once. The material sequenced was glioma tissue, nonneoplastic brain tissue, or PBMCs (not recorded which). These receptors all stem from a human donor with low-grade glioma or glioblastoma, undergoing nonglioma brain surgery, or in good health (not recorded which).

About this clonotype: One junction end disagrees with the germline gene, perhaps due to a read error. The rearrangement uses TRBV6-2 or TRBV6-3 and TRBJ1-3; 10 nucleotides agree with TRBD1. In germline, CDR1 is MNHEY, CDR2 SVGEGT. There are 15 residues in the CDR3. The CDR3 loop reads CTSSYGTGAGNTIYF. In DNA form, the CDR3 reads TGTACCAGCAGTTACGGGACAGGGGCCGGAAACACCATATATTTT.

Concerning this clonotype itself: One end of the junction varies from germline; a read error may be responsible. The chain links TRBV20-1 to TRBJ1-1, with D perhaps TRBD1 (5 bases). Per germline, CDR1 DFQATT and CDR2 SNEGSKA (reference sequence). The CDR3 is made up of 13 amino acids. The CDR3 here is CSARGGSDTEAFF. The CDR3 DNA reads TGCAGTGCTAGGGGGGGATCCGACACCGAAGCTTTCTTT.

This clonotype came up many times. The chain joins TRBV7-2 to TRBJ1-5; unclear D gene. Trimming removed 1 base at V and 6 bases at J, with 10 bases between. CDR1 is SGHTA and CDR2 is FQGNSA in the germline V gene. The CDR3 consists of 14 residues. The CDR3 region has the DNA TGTGCCAGCAGCTTAGTGGGGAAGGGTCAGCCCCAGCATTTT. The encoded protein is CASSLVGKGQPQHF.

The chain combines TRBV20-1 with TRBJ2-1, with TRBD2 matching over 8 bases. The CDR3 length is 18 residues. Germline V gene lookup returns CDR1 DFQATT and CDR2 SNEGSKA (reference sequence). The ends lost 0 bases at V and 0 bases at J; junction bases unmatched: 10. As DNA, the CDR3 is TGCAGTGCTAGAGAAGTACTAGCGGACACGTTCTCCTACAATGAGCAGTTCTTC. It translates to CSAREVLADTFSYNEQFF.

J is TRBJ1-2 and V is TRBV4-1; TRBD1 might be the D (5 bases). Trimming left V 4 bases short and J 2 bases short, with 14 bases between. The germline V gene has CDR1 MGHRA and CDR2 YSYEKL. This CDR3 contains 15 residues. Here the CDR3 DNA reads TGCGCCAGCAGCCGACTTCTACAGGAGAACTATGGCTACACCTTC. This codes for CASSRLLQENYGYTF.

In this sample, this clonotype turned up once. A much larger clonotype is one base distant, so this may be a read error. This rearrangement joins TRBV6-1 to TRBJ2-1; the match to TRBD1 covers 8 bases. The CDR3 contains 13 residues. V lost 8 bases, J lost 8 bases, and 8 bases stayed unmatched. Germline CDR1 is MNHNS and CDR2 is SASEGT. CDR3 in DNA: TGTGCCAGCTCGGACAGGGCCCGGGATGAGCAGTTCTTC. Its protein product is CASSDRARDEQFF.

This clonotype was observed a few times. The chain is built from TRBV7-2 and TRBJ2-7; D remains unclear. From germline, CDR1 is SGHTA and CDR2 FQGNSA. CDR3 length equals 13 residues. V was trimmed by 3 bases and J by 3 bases, leaving 9 bases between them. The CDR3 loop reads CASSFRDGYEQYF. CDR3 nucleotides: TGTGCCAGCAGCTTCCGAGACGGCTACGAGCAGTACTTC.

This chain connects TRBV28 to TRBJ2-7, with a possible D match to TRBD1 (5 bases). This CDR3 region has 16 residues. Germline CDR1 MDHEN, CDR2 SYDVKM. Trimming took off 5 bases at V and 2 bases at J, with 19 bases between the two ends. In DNA, the CDR3 is TGTGCCAGCAGTGAAGTGGGGCGGCAGGAGCCCTACGAGCAGTACTTC. This encodes CASSEVGRQEPYEQYF.

The table lists this clonotype with many counts. The chain joins TRBV27 to TRBJ1-1, with unresolved D. CDR1 MNHEY and CDR2 SMNVEV come from the germline V gene (reference sequence). V lost 2 bases, J lost 9 bases, and 22 bases lay in between. This CDR3 is built from 16 residues. DNA for the CDR3: TGTGCCAGCAGTTTAGGACGCCCATCCGCGCTAGGGCAAGCTTTCTTT. Translating it yields CASSLGRPSALGQAFF.

The chain joins TRBV12-3 or TRBV12-4 to TRBJ2-7; 9 bases are shared with TRBD1. The CDR3 contains 15 residues. V trimming: 2 bases; J trimming: 2 bases; junction bases outside the gene matches: 4. For the CDR3, the DNA is TGTGCCAGCAGTTTAAGGGGACAGGGTCCCTACGAGCAGTACTTC. This encodes CASSLRGQGPYEQYF.

This chain joins TRBV19 and TRBJ2-3; D perhaps matches TRBD1 (6 bases). With the DNA end fitting TRBJ2-7 better, the J assignment may be wrong. Germline loops: CDR1 LNHDA, CDR2 SQIVND (reference sequence). The CDR3 runs to 11 residues. For the CDR3, the DNA is TGTGCCAGTAGATCAGGGGACGAGCAGTACTTC. Translation gives CASRSGDEQYF.

This clonotype showed up just a few times. The chain uses TRBV6-2 or TRBV6-3 and TRBJ1-1; 8 bases align to TRBD1. The CDR3 is 14 amino acids. V trimming: 5 bases; J trimming: 5 bases; junction bases outside the gene matches: 7. The V gene's germline CDR1 is MNHEY and CDR2 SVGEGT. The CDR3 sequence: CASSIDRGGTEAFF. The CDR3 bases are TGTGCCAGCAGTATTGACAGGGGAGGGACTGAAGCTTTCTTT.

With regard to this clonotype: The CDR3 carries no conserved terminal phenylalanine or tryptophan, so it likely arises from a read error. The rearrangement joins TRBV28 to TRBJ2-7, with D perhaps assigned TRBD1 or TRBD2 (5 bases each). The V and J ends lost 6 bases and 2 bases respectively, with 14 bases between them. Germline V lookup: CDR1 MDHEN, CDR2 SYDVKM. The CDR3 extends over 14 amino acids. DNA for the CDR3: TGTGCCAGCAGACCTAGAGGGGCCACCTACGAGCAGTACCTC. It is translated as CASRPRGATYEQYL.

About this clonotype: At one end the junction does not follow the germline gene, possibly because of a read error. V and J are TRBV28 and TRBJ1-2, with 7 bases lining up with TRBD1. The CDR3 consists of 13 residues. Germline CDR1 is MDHEN and CDR2 is SYDVKM. The CDR3 loop is CASRPDRIGGHTF. The CDR3 nucleotides are TGTGCCAGCAGACCGGACAGGATTGGTGGCCACACCTTC.

The chain uses TRBV20-1 and TRBJ2-7; D is unresolved. This CDR3 region has 11 residues. Trimming stripped 3 bases from V and 7 bases from J, with 10 bases between. CDR1 is DFQATT, CDR2 SNEGSKA, per germline (reference sequence). CDR3 amino acids: CSARVKWEQYF. The CDR3, as DNA: TGCAGTGCTAGGGTTAAATGGGAGCAGTACTTC.

The chain recombines TRBV12-3 or TRBV12-4 with TRBJ2-1, with D perhaps matching TRBD2 (6 bases). CDR3 length: 16 residues. V dropped 5 bases and J dropped 0 bases, with 14 bases sitting between them. The CDR3 DNA reads as TGTGCCAGCAGTACCATTGGACTAAACTCCTACAATGAGCAGTTCTTC. It encodes CASSTIGLNSYNEQFF.

This clonotype was counted between two and nine times. The chain employs TRBV28 and TRBJ1-6, with D hard to call. V lost 5 bases and J lost 1, with 15 bases in between. This CDR3 comprises 17 residues. Germline CDR1 reads MDHEN; CDR2 reads SYDVKM. The CDR3 sequence is CASSPIFSGSYNSPLHF. CDR3 sequence (DNA): TGTGCCAGCAGTCCCATCTTTTCGGGATCCTATAATTCACCCCTCCACTTT.

The chain links TRBV3-1 to TRBJ2-7, with D perhaps being TRBD1 or TRBD2 (5 bases each). The V and J ends lost 2 bases and 3 bases respectively, with 17 bases between them. Germline V gives CDR1 LGHDT, CDR2 YNNKEL (reference sequence). The CDR3 has 16 amino acids. The CDR3 protein is CASSQTPGRPLYEQYF. The CDR3 DNA sequence: TGTGCCAGCAGCCAAACCCCGGGACGCCCGCTCTACGAGCAGTACTTC.

This sequence joins TRBV6-1 and TRBJ2-7; 8 bases match TRBD1. With V trimmed by 2 bases and J by 3 bases, 6 bases remained unmatched. The CDR3 consists of 15 residues. CDR1 is MNHNS and CDR2 is SASEGT in the germline V gene. The CDR3 is CASSESGQVDYEQYF. The CDR3 nucleotides are TGTGCCAGCAGTGAATCGGGACAGGTGGACTACGAGCAGTACTTC.

The gene calls are TRBV20-1 and TRBJ2-1; the D is unclear. CDR1 is DFQATT, CDR2 SNEGSKA, per germline (reference sequence). This CDR3 is built from 16 residues. Trimming pared 0 bases from V and 10 bases from J, leaving 22 bases between. The DNA for the CDR3 is TGCAGTGCTAGAGATGGAGTAGCAGGAATACCCTACGAGCAGTTCTTC. It yields the protein CSARDGVAGIPYEQFF.

The gene calls are TRBV28 and TRBJ1-5; TRBD1 matches at 8 bases. The CDR3 extends over 19 amino acids. The V gene's germline CDR1 is MDHEN and CDR2 SYDVKM. With 4 bases clipped from V and 6 bases from J, the junction kept 20 bases outside the gene matches. The CDR3 spells CASSSRTGLLALVAQPQHF. CDR3 bases: TGTGCCAGCAGTTCGAGGACAGGGTTGTTGGCCCTTGTCGCTCAGCCCCAGCATTTT.

V and J are TRBV24-1 and TRBJ2-7, with 10 bases lining up with TRBD2. The ends lost 4 bases at V and 4 bases at J; junction bases unmatched: 6. Germline CDR1 reads KGHDR; CDR2 reads SFDVKD. CDR3 length equals 15 residues. The chain's CDR3 is CATSDVSGRFYEQYF. CDR3 nucleotides: TGTGCCACCAGTGACGTTAGCGGGAGGTTTTACGAGCAGTACTTC.

The chain has TRBV28 and TRBJ1-5; 9 bases are shared with TRBD1. Germline lookup yields CDR1 MDHEN and CDR2 SYDVKM. J was trimmed by 6 bases and V by 8 bases; bases with no gene match: 5. The CDR3 has 13 residues. CDR3 in DNA: TGTGCCAGCGGGGACAGGGTAGTTCAGCCCCAGCATTTT. This gives the protein CASGDRVVQPQHF.

The chain uses TRBV2 and TRBJ2-3; the D is unclear. Germline assignment: CDR1 SNHLY and CDR2 FYNNEI. V was shortened by 2 bases and J by 2 bases, with 8 bases between the two germline ends. The CDR3 length is 14 residues. The CDR3 loop is CASSELVDTDTQYF. As DNA, the CDR3 is TGTGCCAGCAGTGAACTGGTGGACACAGATACGCAGTATTTT. The full variable domain, in which reference TRBV2 and TRBJ2-3 provide the parts outside the CDR3, is EPEVTQTPSHQVTQMGQEVILRCVPISNHLYFYWYRQILGQKVEFLVSFYNNEISEKSEIFDDQFSVERPDGSNFTLKIRSTKLEDSAMYFCASSELVDTDTQYFGPGTRLTVL.

The rearrangement uses TRBV20-1 and TRBJ2-1; 9 nucleotides match TRBD2. The CDR3 contains 14 residues. Germline trimming cut 4 bases from V and 0 bases from J; bases unmatched to any gene: 1. CDR1 and CDR2 (germline): DFQATT, SNEGSKA (reference sequence). The CDR3 sequence: CSAILAGSYNEQFF. Here the CDR3 DNA reads TGCAGTGCTATACTAGCGGGCTCCTACAATGAGCAGTTCTTC.

For this clonotype: A much bigger clone sits one base away, suggesting this may be a read error. The rearrangement joins TRBV6-5 to TRBJ2-7, with 9 bases matching TRBD1. From germline, CDR1 is MNHEY and CDR2 SVGAGI. This CDR3 is 17 amino acids long. Trimming cost V 2 bases and J 3 bases; bases outside gene matches: 11. Here the CDR3 DNA reads TGTGCCAGCAGTTACGGGACAGGGATTCACGCCGGCTACGAGCAGTACTTC. Protein sequence: CASSYGTGIHAGYEQYF.

As for this clonotype: With a much larger clone just one base away, this may be a read error. The chain combines TRBV27 with TRBJ2-1; tentative D call: TRBD2 (6 bases). From germline, CDR1 is MNHEY and CDR2 SMNVEV (reference sequence). This CDR3 spans 15 amino acids. The V and J ends lost 2 bases and 5 bases respectively, with 13 bases between them. In DNA form, the CDR3 reads TGTGCCAGCAGTTTAAGGCGGGACGGCAACAATGAGCAGTTCTTC. It encodes CASSLRRDGNNEQFF.

Comment on this clonotype: A clone one base away is much larger, so this may be a read error. CDR3 sequence (DNA): TGTGCCAACAGACCGGTGGACACAGATACGCAGTATTTT. Translated: CANRPVDTDTQYF. J is TRBJ2-3 and V is TRBV27; D call uncertain. This CDR3 contains 13 residues. V was shortened by 10 bases and J by 2 bases, with 13 bases between the two germline ends. The germline V gene has CDR1 MNHEY and CDR2 SMNVEV (reference sequence).